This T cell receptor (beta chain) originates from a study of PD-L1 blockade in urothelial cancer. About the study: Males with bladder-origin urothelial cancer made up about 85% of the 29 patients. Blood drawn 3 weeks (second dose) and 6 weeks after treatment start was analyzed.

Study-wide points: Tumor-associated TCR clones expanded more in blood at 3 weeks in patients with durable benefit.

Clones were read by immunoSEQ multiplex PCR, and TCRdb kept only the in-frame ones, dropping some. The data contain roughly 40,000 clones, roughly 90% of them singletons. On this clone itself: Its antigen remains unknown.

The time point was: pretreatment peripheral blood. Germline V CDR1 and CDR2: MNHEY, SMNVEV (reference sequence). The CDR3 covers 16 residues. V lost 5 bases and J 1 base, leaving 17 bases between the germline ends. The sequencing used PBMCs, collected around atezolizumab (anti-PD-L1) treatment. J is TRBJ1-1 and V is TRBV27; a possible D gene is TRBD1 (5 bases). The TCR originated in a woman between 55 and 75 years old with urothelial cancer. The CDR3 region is CASSLLQAGGNTEAFF. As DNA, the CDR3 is TGTGCCAGCAGTCTGCTCCAAGCGGGGGGGAACACTGAAGCTTTCTTT.